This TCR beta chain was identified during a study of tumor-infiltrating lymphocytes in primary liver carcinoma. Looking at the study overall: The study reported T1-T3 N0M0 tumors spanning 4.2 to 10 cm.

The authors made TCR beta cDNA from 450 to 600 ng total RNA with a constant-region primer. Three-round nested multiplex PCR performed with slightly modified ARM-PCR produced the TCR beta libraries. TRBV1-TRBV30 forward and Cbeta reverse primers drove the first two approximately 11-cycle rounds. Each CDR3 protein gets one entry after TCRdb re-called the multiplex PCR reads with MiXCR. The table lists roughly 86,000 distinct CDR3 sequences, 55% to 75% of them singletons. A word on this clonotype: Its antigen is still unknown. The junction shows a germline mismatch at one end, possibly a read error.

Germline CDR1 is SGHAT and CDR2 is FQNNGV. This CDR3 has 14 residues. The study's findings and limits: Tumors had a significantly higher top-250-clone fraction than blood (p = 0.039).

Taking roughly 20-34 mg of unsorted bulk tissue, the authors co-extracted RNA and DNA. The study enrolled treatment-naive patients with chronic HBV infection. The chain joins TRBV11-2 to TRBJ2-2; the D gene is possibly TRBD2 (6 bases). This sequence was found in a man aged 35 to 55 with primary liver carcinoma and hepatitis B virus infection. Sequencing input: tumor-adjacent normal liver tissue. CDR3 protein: CASSLVGGARELFF. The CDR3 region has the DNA TGTGCCAGCAGCTTAGTTGGCGGGGCCAGGGAGCTGTTTTTC.